The next 23 T cell receptor beta chains were all read from a single sample in a study of OX40 agonist ivuxolimab in advanced cancers. Assay: immunoSEQ multiplex PCR; the TCRdb copy retains only in-frame clones and omits some. The data show 69,000 or so clones, with 85% seen just once and more than 0.5% held by the top ten. Sequencing was performed on CD4+ or CD8+ T cells sorted from blood, taken in a trial of the OX40 agonist ivuxolimab. These TCRs come from an adult with an advanced solid tumor such as melanoma, head and neck, liver or kidney cancer.

The chain recombines TRBV25-1 with TRBJ1-1; tentative D call: TRBD1 (5 bases). The CDR3 is made up of 15 amino acids. Trimming cost V 2 bases and J 1 base, with 11 bases left between them. CDR1 MGHDK and CDR2 SYGVNS come from the germline V gene. In DNA, the CDR3 is TGTGCCAGCAGTGAAGTTGGGACGGAGAACACTGAAGCTTTCTTT. It codes for CASSEVGTENTEAFF.

There are a few counts of this clone. J is TRBJ2-1 and V is TRBV5-1; 14 positions agree with TRBD2. CDR1 SGHRS and CDR2 YFSETQ come from the germline V gene. CDR3 length: 17 residues. Trimming cost V 4 bases and J 8 bases; bases outside gene matches: 11. CDR3 protein: CASSLGLAGGLLDEQFF. The CDR3 DNA reads as TGCGCCAGCAGCCTAGGACTAGCGGGAGGCCTCCTGGATGAGCAGTTCTTC.

CDR3 protein: CASSTVGHTDTQYF. CDR3 DNA sequence: TGCGCCAGCAGCACAGTGGGGCACACAGATACGCAGTATTTT. The chain employs TRBV5-1 and TRBJ2-3; a weak D match, TRBD1 (5 bases). The CDR3 spans 14 residues. Germline loops: CDR1 SGHRS, CDR2 YFSETQ. Trimming took off 4 bases at V and 2 bases at J, with 11 bases between the two ends.

The genes are TRBV6-1 and TRBJ2-5, with 7 bases identical to TRBD2. Unmatched junction bases numbered 12, after V lost 10 bases and J lost 4 bases. The CDR3 has 14 residues. The germline V gene encodes CDR1 MNHNS and CDR2 SASEGT. The CDR3 sequence is CATPRGGRGETQYF. The CDR3 nucleotides read TGTGCCACCCCGCGGGGCGGGAGAGGAGAGACCCAGTACTTC.

The chain recombines TRBV7-3 with TRBJ2-1; no clear D. Germline V gene lookup returns CDR1 SGHTA and CDR2 FQGTGA. Trimming stripped 0 bases from V and 0 bases from J, with 9 bases between. The CDR3 spans 16 residues. DNA for the CDR3: TGTGCCAGCAGCTTAACGAGGTCGAGCTCCTACAATGAGCAGTTCTTC. It codes for CASSLTRSSSYNEQFF.

This chain connects TRBV7-2 to TRBJ2-1; 7 bases line up with TRBD2. The CDR3 loop spans 14 amino acids. Per germline, CDR1 SGHTA and CDR2 FQGNSA. Germline trimming cut 5 bases from V and 7 bases from J; bases unmatched to any gene: 8. The DNA of the CDR3 is TGTGCCAGCAGCCCGGGACTACAGTCTAATGAGCAGTTCTTC. This translates into CASSPGLQSNEQFF.

The chain recombines TRBV5-4 with TRBJ2-7; no firm D call. Germline lookup yields CDR1 SGHNT and CDR2 YYREEE (reference sequence). The CDR3 runs 15 residues. With 0 bases removed from V and 2 bases from J, the gap between germline ends came to 12 bases. CDR3 coding DNA: TGTGCCAGCAGCTTGGGCAGGCAGTCTACCTACGAGCAGTACTTC. Translating gives CASSLGRQSTYEQYF.

This clone is a singleton in its sample. The chain combines TRBV6-5 with TRBJ1-1; the D is unclear. Germline values: CDR1 MNHEY, CDR2 SVGAGI. The CDR3 length is 14 residues. V was shortened by 2 bases and J by 2 bases, with 9 bases between the two germline ends. This CDR3 is CASSYPRGNTEAFF. Here the CDR3 DNA reads TGTGCCAGCAGTTACCCCCGAGGTAACACTGAAGCTTTCTTT.

The genes are TRBV5-4 and TRBJ2-5; D not resolved. V lost 2 bases, J lost 0 bases, and 5 bases lay in between. The CDR3 has 13 amino acids. The germline gives CDR1 SGHNT, CDR2 YYREEE (reference sequence). The CDR3 here is CASSFSDQETQYF. The CDR3 DNA reads TGTGCCAGCAGCTTTTCCGACCAAGAGACCCAGTACTTC. Complete variable domain (other parts from reference TRBV5-4 and TRBJ2-5): ETGVTQSPTHLIKTRGQQVTLRCSSQSGHNTVSWYQQALGQGPQFIFQYYREEENGRGNFPPRFSGLQFPNYSSELNVNALELDDSALYLCASSFSDQETQYFGPGTRLLVL.

This clone counts as medium-sized. This chain joins TRBV2 and TRBJ1-1, with D unresolved. This CDR3 contains 13 residues. Deletions cut 8 bases from V and 2 bases from J, with 12 bases between. CDR1 and CDR2 (germline): SNHLY, FYNNEI. The CDR3 DNA sequence: TGTGCCAGCGAGGTCCGGGGAAACACTGAAGCTTTCTTT. Translating gives CASEVRGNTEAFF.

On this clone itself: A junction boundary mismatches the germline segment, possibly from a read error. Other DNA sequences in this specimen translate into the identical CDR3. The chain recombines TRBV28 with TRBJ1-2; D unresolved. The CDR3 has 13 amino acids. Germline CDR1 reads MDHEN; CDR2 reads SYDVKM. This CDR3 is CASSSPPGVGYTF. The CDR3 bases are TGTGCTAGCAGTTCCCCCCCTGGAGTTGGCTACACCTTC.

The CDR3 region is CASSLYEGEAFF. The CDR3 DNA is TGTGCCAGCAGTTTATACGAGGGGGAAGCTTTCTTT. The V and J genes are TRBV28 and TRBJ1-1, with D perhaps TRBD1 (5 bases). There are 12 residues in the CDR3. V was shortened by 1 base and J by 8 bases, with 8 bases between the two germline ends. Germline CDR1 reads MDHEN; CDR2 reads SYDVKM.

The chain joins TRBV5-1 to TRBJ1-5, with D possibly matching TRBD1 (6 bases). CDR3 length: 14 amino acids. Germline loops: CDR1 SGHRS, CDR2 YFSETQ. Trimming stripped 0 bases from V and 5 bases from J, with 9 bases between. This chain's CDR3 is CASSLEGGHQPQHF. The CDR3 nucleotides are TGCGCCAGCAGCTTGGAGGGGGGGCATCAGCCCCAGCATTTT.

V usage is TRBV7-8 and J usage is TRBJ1-2, with D tentatively TRBD1 (5 bases). With 4 bases removed from V and 2 bases from J, the gap between germline ends came to 17 bases. The CDR3 covers 16 residues. The V gene's germline CDR1 is SGHVS and CDR2 FQNEAQ. CDR3 amino acids: CASSSPPGQPNYGYTF. The CDR3 region has the DNA TGTGCCAGCAGCTCCCCTCCCGGACAACCGAACTATGGCTACACCTTC.

The chain uses TRBV6-6 and TRBJ1-5; D unresolved. The germline V and J ends were trimmed by 6 bases and 0 bases, with 9 bases remaining between them. This CDR3 region has 14 residues. Germline V lookup: CDR1 MNHNY, CDR2 SVGAGI (reference sequence). CDR3 DNA sequence: TGTGCCAGCAGGGGTTTCGGTAGCAATCAGCCCCAGCATTTT. Its protein product is CASRGFGSNQPQHF.

V usage is TRBV18 and J usage is TRBJ1-2; D remains unclear. The ends were cut back, 3 bases at V and 6 bases at J, with 14 bases in the middle. CDR1 is KGHSH, CDR2 LQKENI, per germline. There are 14 residues in the CDR3. DNA for the CDR3: TGTGCCAGCTCACCGCTGCCAGAGTGGCATGGCTACACCTTC. Protein product: CASSPLPEWHGYTF. Filled out from reference TRBV18 and TRBJ1-2, the complete variable domain reads NAGVMQNPRHLVRRRGQEARLRCSPMKGHSHVYWYRQLPEEGLKFMVYLQKENIIDESGMPKERFSAEFPKEGPSILRIQQVVRGDSAAYFCASSPLPEWHGYTFGSGTRLTVV.

This clone was counted once. This chain connects TRBV25-1 to TRBJ2-2, with D possibly matching TRBD2 (6 bases). The CDR3 runs 16 residues. Trimming removed 2 bases at V and 5 bases at J, with 15 bases between. Germline V lookup: CDR1 MGHDK, CDR2 SYGVNS. The CDR3 DNA reads TGTGCCAGCAGTGAAGAGGAGACTAGTCCTACCGGGGAGCTGTTTTTT. Translation: CASSEEETSPTGELFF.

This rearrangement joins TRBV12-5 to TRBJ2-3; no clear D gene. Germline lookup yields CDR1 LGHNT and CDR2 FRNRAP. The CDR3 extends over 12 amino acids. The V and J ends lost 2 bases and 6 bases respectively, with 6 bases between them. This chain's CDR3 is CASGLNTDTQYF. The CDR3, as DNA: TGTGCTAGTGGTTTGAACACCGATACGCAGTATTTT.

The V and J genes are TRBV14 and TRBJ1-3; D remains unclear. V was pared by 6 bases and J by 0 bases, with 9 bases between. Germline lookup yields CDR1 SGHDN and CDR2 FVKESK. The CDR3 has 14 amino acids. CDR3 sequence reads: CASRRSASGNTIYF. As DNA, the CDR3 is TGTGCCAGCAGGCGGAGCGCCTCTGGAAACACCATATATTTT. Together with reference TRBV14 and TRBJ1-3, the CDR3 gives the full variable domain: EAGVTQFPSHSVIEKGQTVTLRCDPISGHDNLYWYRRVMGKEIKFLLHFVKESKQDESGMPNNRFLAERTGGTYSTLKVQPAELEDSGVYFCASRRSASGNTIYFGEGSWLTVV.

CDR3 sequence (DNA): TGCGCCAGCAGCGTGACCCAGGGGTTCGATGAGCAGTTCTTC. This encodes CASSVTQGFDEQFF. The rearrangement uses TRBV5-1 and TRBJ2-1, with D possibly TRBD1 on 6 matching bases. The germline V gene encodes CDR1 SGHRS and CDR2 YFSETQ. This CDR3 has 14 amino acids. Trimming cost V 4 bases and J 8 bases, with 16 bases left between them.

This clone occurred once. This chain connects TRBV19 to TRBJ2-5; 8 bases are a match to TRBD1. The CDR3 loop spans 15 amino acids. Germline CDR1 and CDR2: LNHDA and SQIVND (reference sequence). V gave up 0 bases and J gave up 4 bases; unmatched junction bases: 4. The CDR3 DNA is TGTGCCAGTAGTATAGATGGCAGGGGGCGAGAGACCCAGTACTTC. Translating it yields CASSIDGRGRETQYF.

This clone showed up just a few times. J is TRBJ2-7 and V is TRBV5-1; 8 nucleotides align to TRBD1. The CDR3 has 14 amino acids. V was pared by 4 bases and J by 5 bases, with 8 bases of the junction left unmatched. Germline CDR1 reads SGHRS; CDR2 reads YFSETQ. CDR3 nucleotides: TGCGCCAGCAGCGTTAGACAGGGGCAGAACGAGCAGTACTTC. Its protein is CASSVRQGQNEQYF.

V and J are TRBV20-1 and TRBJ2-7; D gene ambiguous. In germline, CDR1 is DFQATT, CDR2 SNEGSKA (reference sequence). Trimming removed 6 bases at V and 5 bases at J, with 11 bases between. CDR3 length: 11 residues. CDR3 nucleotide sequence: TGCAGTGCCCAGAACCGGGACGAGCAGTACTTC. It encodes CSAQNRDEQYF.